What follows describes a single T cell receptor (beta chain). Its antigen target is currently unknown. Base qualities are missing; no much larger clone stands one base away. The record originates from a study of blood T cell repertoires in COVID-19 (dated by TCRdb to about 2020). About the full investigation: The collaborator samples originated in the United States, Italy and Spain and spanned the acute and convalescent phases of COVID-19. The material from the prospective study consisted of cDNA or gDNA derived from T cells, B-cell-depleted T cells, or PBMCs. The dataset comprised deeply sampled blood TCRbeta repertoires from subjects exposed to, actively infected with, or recovered from COVID-19. The repertoires were released in a freely available public database meant as a resource for research on the immune response to SARS-CoV-2. The samples were drawn from the first 160 participants of the ongoing ImmuneRACE study and from over a thousand subjects provided by 6 global collaborators. A de-identified subject ID, COVID-19 status, age in years and sex were almost always included in the sample metadata. Where HLA class I and class II types were available, the types were taken from metadata supplied by the sample provider, not from assay-based typing. Broad study findings and their caveats: The amount of clinical and demographic metadata varied by source and participant and was provided uncurated.

Enrolling through a virtual design, the prospective study's participants ranged in age from roughly 18 to 90 years and lived across roughly 24 United States geographic areas. To assign participants to cohorts, the prospective study relied on clinical history that participants themselves reported in a screening survey and a study questionnaire. In the prospective study, mobile phlebotomists collected whole blood, serum and a nasopharyngeal or oropharyngeal swab from each participant. Over an approximately 2-month period, participants in the prospective study had the option of providing additional blood draws and questionnaires. Blood samples from the prospective study were shipped frozen or at room temperature prior to DNA extraction. The immunoSEQ Assay, a bias-controlled multiplex PCR, was used to amplify TCRbeta CDR3 regions from genomic DNA. As for how the authors treated the data: Nucleated cell counts per sample were estimated from amplification of reference gene primers within the assay. To quantify the absolute abundance of each unique TCRbeta CDR3 rearrangement, sequence reads were collapsed and filtered. For each sample, productive Simpson clonality was calculated as the square root of Simpson's diversity index across productive rearrangements. In TCRdb, the immuneACCESS table is reduced to in-frame sequences with V and J assigned. These tables do not hold every clone; where another copy was compared, an unresolved V gene accounts for under half, and the others remain unexplained. V and J calls plus clone size are reproduced from that table; the DNA served to infer D and trimming. A total of 200,000 to 250,000 clones appear in this sample, roughly 90% of them only once. The top ten hold less than 4.5% of the sample.

Sequenced material: PBMCs or T cells enriched from blood (not recorded which). This TCR came from a woman in her thirties or forties with acute COVID-19.

The CDR3 region has the sequence CASSSSGDYGYTF. In nucleotides, the sequence is TGTGCCAGCAGTTCCTCAGGGGACTATGGCTACACCTTC. This chain joins TRBV2 to TRBJ1-2; the D gene is possibly TRBD1, with 6 bases matching. Relative to germline, V is 5 bases shorter and J is 3 bases shorter, with 10 bases between their ends. The CDR3 starts with the cysteine, ends with the phenylalanine, and has 13 residues. CDR3 DNA is the only sequence kept; it has 39 bases, read in frame from the first base. Based on the germline V gene, the CDR1 and CDR2 sequences are SNHLY and FYNNEI.